This T cell receptor (beta chain) emerged from a study of identical twins. This clonotype has only a few counts. Its antigen is not known. Regarding the study as a whole: There were fewer insertions in abundant cord blood beta clonotypes, but memory repertoires showed no such pattern.

With no exceptions, donors were healthy Caucasians. One entry per CDR3 protein results from TCRdb running MiXCR on the 5' RACE reads. The sample holds around 530,000 distinct CDR3 sequences; over 12% are singletons and the top ten take 0.35% to 0.45%. The CDR3 is 19 amino acids. Germline CDR1 reads MGHRA; CDR2 reads YSYEKL. The V gene end was trimmed by 3 bases and the J gene end by 1 base; junction bases not matched to a gene: 16. The sample also formed part of further work on yellow fever vaccine responses in identical twins. As reported in that work: In identical twins, vaccine T cell responses appeared partly shared and partly individual.

The V call is TRBV4-1, the J call TRBJ1-2; 8 nucleotides line up with TRBD1. This TCR was recovered from a young woman in good health. The sequencing sample was made of CD4+ T cells sorted from blood. CDR3 nucleotides: TGCGCCAGCAGCCAGTCACAGGGGGAATACCTGAGACTTAACTATGGCTACACCTTC. This translates into CASSQSQGEYLRLNYGYTF.